The rows below give T cell receptor beta chains drawn from one sample of a study of blood T cell repertoires in COVID-19. The data were produced by immunoSEQ multiplex PCR, yet TCRdb's version contains in-frame clones alone and is incomplete. In the table there are 200,000 to 250,000 clones, around 90% of which are singletons. The sequencing sample was made of PBMCs or T cells enriched from blood (not recorded which). These receptors were collected from a woman in her twenties or thirties with acute COVID-19. Each CDR3 is given with its conserved first and last residue. A D gene is named only where the DNA matches it firmly. Some rows have no size entry. The others give once, few or many, or a class for an expanded clone.

TRBJ2-1 | 16 | NA | TRBD2 | TRBV6-6 | TGTGCCAGCAGTACGAGCGGGGATAGCTCCTACAATGAGCAGTTCTTC | CASSTSGDSSYNEQFF
TRBJ2-2 | 18 | NA | TRBD1 | TRBV2 | TGTGCCAGCAGTGAAGCGGCAGGGGGCGAGGGGAACACCGGGGAGCTGTTTTTT | CASSEAAGGEGNTGELFF
TRBJ1-5 | 15 | NA | NA | TRBV19 | TGTGCCAGTAGTTTTGAGACACCCACCGCGGGGACCCAGCATTTT | CASSFETPTAGTQHF
TRBJ1-6 | 12 | NA | NA | TRBV25-1 | TGTGCCAGCAGACAGTCAAATTCACCCCTCCACTTT | CASRQSNSPLHF
TRBJ2-1 | 19 | once | TRBD2 | TRBV11-2 | TGTGCCAGCAGCTTTGATGGGTTTCAGCGGGGGAGCTCCTACAATGAGCAGTTCTTC | CASSFDGFQRGSSYNEQFF
TRBJ1-2 | 16 | NA | NA | TRBV19 | TGTGCCAGTAGTATTAGGGGTTCAGCGAGTATCTATGGCTACACCTTC | CASSIRGSASIYGYTF
TRBJ2-5 | 16 | few | NA | TRBV7-2 | TGTGCCAGCAGCTTATCAGGCGGGGAGAACCAAGAGACCCAGTACTTC | CASSLSGGENQETQYF
TRBJ1-1 | 13 | NA | NA | TRBV6-4 | TGTGCCAGCGCGGTACAGGTTAACACTGAAGCTTTCTTT | CASAVQVNTEAFF
TRBJ2-3 | 13 | NA | NA | TRBV28 | TGTGCCAGCATCCGGGACACAACAGATACGCAGTATTTT | CASIRDTTDTQYF
TRBJ2-1 | 15 | NA | TRBD1 | TRBV5-1 | TGCGCCAGCAGCTTATCGGGACAGGTAAACAATGAGCAGTTCTTC | CASSLSGQVNNEQFF
TRBJ2-3 | 15 | NA | NA | TRBV13 | TGTGCCAGCAGCTTTGGGCCCAGAAACACAGATACGCAGTATTTT | CASSFGPRNTDTQYF
TRBJ2-1 | 15 | NA | TRBD1 | TRBV7-9 | TGTGCCAGCAGCTCGTCGACAGGGTTCCACAATGAGCAGTTCTTC | CASSSSTGFHNEQFF
TRBJ2-1 | 14 | few | TRBD2 | TRBV19 | TGTGCCACCCATAGCGGGGAGTCTTACAATGAGCAGTTCTTC | CATHSGESYNEQFF
TRBJ2-2 | 18 | NA | TRBD2 | TRBV7-9 | TGTGCCAGCACCTTCCTGACTAGCCTTTTTAGGAACACCGGGGAGCTGTTTTTT | CASTFLTSLFRNTGELFF
TRBJ2-5 | 15 | NA | NA | TRBV29-1 | TGCAGCGCCGAGGGAGCGGGCGAATACCAAGAGACCCAGTACTTC | CSAEGAGEYQETQYF
TRBJ2-5 | 16 | NA | TRBD2 | TRBV9 | TGTGCCAGCAGCGTAGCGCTAGCGGGGGTACAAGAGACCCAGTACTTC | CASSVALAGVQETQYF
TRBJ2-7 | 16 | NA | NA | TRBV3-1/TRBV3-2 | TGTGCCAGCAGCCAAGATGATAGCACTAGCTCCTACGAGCAGTACTTC | CASSQDDSTSSYEQYF
TRBJ2-1 | 14 | NA | NA | TRBV14 | TGTGCCAGCAGCCTCGCGGGGAGGCGCAATGAGCAGTTCTTC | CASSLAGRRNEQFF
TRBJ1-2 | 13 | NA | NA | TRBV6-1 | TGTGCCAGCAGTGATACAGCCAACTATGGCTACACCTTC | CASSDTANYGYTF
TRBJ2-1 | 13 | NA | TRBD1 | TRBV25-1 | TGTGCCAGCAGGGACAGGGTTCTCGGTGAGCAGTTCTTC | CASRDRVLGEQFF
TRBJ2-7 | 12 | few | NA | TRBV12-3/TRBV12-4 | TGTGCCAGCAGTCCGAGGCGGTACGAGCAGTACTTC | CASSPRRYEQYF
TRBJ1-2 | 15 | once | NA | TRBV6-5 | TGTGCCAGCAGAACCCAGGAGGGGACTACTTCTGGCTACACCTTC | CASRTQEGTTSGYTF
TRBJ1-2 | 14 | NA | NA | TRBV2 | TGTGCCAGCAGTGCGTCGGTGGAGCTCTATGGCTACACCTTC | CASSASVELYGYTF
TRBJ1-5 | 17 | NA | NA | TRBV4-1 | TGCGCCAGCAGCCAGGATGCTACAGGGTCTAGCAATCAGCCCCAGCATTTT | CASSQDATGSSNQPQHF
TRBJ2-7 | 14 | NA | TRBD2 | TRBV5-1 | TGCGCCAGCAGTGAGCGGGGGGGCTTTTACGAGCAGTACTTC | CASSERGGFYEQYF
TRBJ1-5 | 16 | NA | TRBD1 | TRBV27 | TGTGCCAGCAGTTTATCCCAACAGGGGGCCGGTCAGCCCCAGCATTTT | CASSLSQQGAGQPQHF
TRBJ2-5 | 16 | NA | TRBD2 | TRBV11-3 | TGTGCCGGCAGCTTAGGCGCTAGCGGGGTCCAAGAGACCCAGTACTTC | CAGSLGASGVQETQYF
TRBJ2-7 | 15 | NA | TRBD1 | TRBV27 | TGTGCCAGCAGTTTAGGGGACAGGGGGACCTACGAGCAGTACTTC | CASSLGDRGTYEQYF
TRBJ2-1 | 14 | NA | TRBD1 | TRBV3-1/TRBV3-2 | TGTGCCAGCAGCCACCCGGACAGGGATAATGAGCAGTTCTTC | CASSHPDRDNEQFF